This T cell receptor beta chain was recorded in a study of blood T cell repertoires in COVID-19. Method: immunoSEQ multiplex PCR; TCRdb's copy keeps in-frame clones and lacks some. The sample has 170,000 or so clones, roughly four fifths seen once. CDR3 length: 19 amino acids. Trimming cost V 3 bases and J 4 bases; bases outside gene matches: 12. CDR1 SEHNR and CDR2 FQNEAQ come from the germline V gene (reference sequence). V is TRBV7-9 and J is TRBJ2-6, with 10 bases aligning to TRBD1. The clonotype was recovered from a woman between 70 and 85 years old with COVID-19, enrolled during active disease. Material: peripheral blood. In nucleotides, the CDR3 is TGTGCCAGCAGCTTCTCACGGGACAGGGGAAGTGCAGGGGCCAACGTCCTGACTTTC. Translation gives CASSFSRDRGSAGANVLTF.